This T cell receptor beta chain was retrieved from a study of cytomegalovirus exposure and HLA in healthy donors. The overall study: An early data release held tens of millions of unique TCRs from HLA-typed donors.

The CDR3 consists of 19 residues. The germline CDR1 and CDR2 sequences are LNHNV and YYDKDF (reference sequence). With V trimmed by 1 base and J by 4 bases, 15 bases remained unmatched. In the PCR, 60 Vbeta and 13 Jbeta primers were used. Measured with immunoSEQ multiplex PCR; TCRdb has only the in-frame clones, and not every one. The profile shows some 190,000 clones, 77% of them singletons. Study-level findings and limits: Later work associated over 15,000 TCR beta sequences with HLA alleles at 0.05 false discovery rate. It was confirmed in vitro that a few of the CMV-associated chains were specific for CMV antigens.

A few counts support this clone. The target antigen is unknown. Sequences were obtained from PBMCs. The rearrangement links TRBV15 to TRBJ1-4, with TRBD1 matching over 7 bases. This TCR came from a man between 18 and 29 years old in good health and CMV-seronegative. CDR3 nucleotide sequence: TGTGCCACCAGCAGAGTAGGAGTTGGGGGACAGCATGGTAATGAAAAACTGTTTTTT. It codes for CATSRVGVGGQHGNEKLFF.